A single T cell receptor (beta chain) is shown here with its context. Its antigen specificity is not known. No clone much larger than this one lies a single base away; base qualities are absent. The CDR3 runs 17 residues from the cysteine to the phenylalanine. The sequence is cut down to CDR3 DNA, 51 bases in frame from base 1. V is reduced by 6 bases and J by 0 bases, leaving a spacing of 17 bases between them. The germline V gene sets CDR1 to KGHSH and CDR2 to LQKENI. TCRbeta CDR3 regions were amplified from genomic DNA by means of the immunoSEQ Assay, a bias-controlled multiplex PCR. The authors' pipeline ran thus. The number of nucleated cells in each sample was estimated from the amplification of reference gene primers within the assay. To quantify the absolute abundance of each unique TCRbeta CDR3 rearrangement, sequence reads were collapsed and filtered. For each sample, productive Simpson clonality was calculated as the square root of Simpson's diversity index over productive rearrangements. TCRdb stores this immuneACCESS table with in-frame sequences only. Part of the clones is absent; in the studies checked, under half of the shortfall reflects unresolved V genes, and no reason is known for the rest. V and J calls plus clone size are reproduced from that table; the DNA served to infer D and trimming. This sample has some 250,000 clones in its table, and roughly four fifths of those were observed once. The top ten clonotypes cover around 4% of the sample.

The data are from a study of blood T cell repertoires in COVID-19 (TCRdb year 2020). For context, the study as a whole: The collaborator samples originated in the United States, Italy and Spain and spanned the acute and convalescent phases of COVID-19. The prospective study material was composed of cDNA or gDNA derived from T cells, B-cell-depleted T cells, or PBMCs. The dataset comprised deeply sampled blood TCRbeta repertoires from subjects exposed to, actively infected with, or recovered from COVID-19. The repertoires were made available in a free public database intended to serve as a resource for research on the immune response to SARS-CoV-2. The samples were drawn from the first 160 participants of the ongoing ImmuneRACE study and from over 950 subjects provided by 6 global collaborators. Sample metadata almost always included a de-identified subject ID, COVID-19 status, age in years and sex. Where HLA class I and class II types were available, the types were taken from metadata supplied by the sample provider, not from assay-based typing. Study-wide conclusions, independent of this receptor: How much clinical and demographic metadata was included differed by source and by participant, and the metadata was provided uncurated.

Each collaborating institution followed its own protocols to collect whole blood in K2EDTA tubes. For TCRbeta analysis, collaborators shipped samples as frozen whole blood, isolated PBMCs, or DNA extracted from either of those sample types. The rearrangement combines TRBV18 with TRBJ2-2; the D segment cannot be called with confidence. This receptor was taken from a middle-aged man with active or convalescent COVID-19. The sequencing sample was made of peripheral blood. This receptor has the CDR3 CASSLSGLSANTGELFF. Read as DNA, the sequence is TGTGCCAGCTCGCTGTCCGGGTTATCCGCGAACACCGGGGAGCTGTTTTTT.